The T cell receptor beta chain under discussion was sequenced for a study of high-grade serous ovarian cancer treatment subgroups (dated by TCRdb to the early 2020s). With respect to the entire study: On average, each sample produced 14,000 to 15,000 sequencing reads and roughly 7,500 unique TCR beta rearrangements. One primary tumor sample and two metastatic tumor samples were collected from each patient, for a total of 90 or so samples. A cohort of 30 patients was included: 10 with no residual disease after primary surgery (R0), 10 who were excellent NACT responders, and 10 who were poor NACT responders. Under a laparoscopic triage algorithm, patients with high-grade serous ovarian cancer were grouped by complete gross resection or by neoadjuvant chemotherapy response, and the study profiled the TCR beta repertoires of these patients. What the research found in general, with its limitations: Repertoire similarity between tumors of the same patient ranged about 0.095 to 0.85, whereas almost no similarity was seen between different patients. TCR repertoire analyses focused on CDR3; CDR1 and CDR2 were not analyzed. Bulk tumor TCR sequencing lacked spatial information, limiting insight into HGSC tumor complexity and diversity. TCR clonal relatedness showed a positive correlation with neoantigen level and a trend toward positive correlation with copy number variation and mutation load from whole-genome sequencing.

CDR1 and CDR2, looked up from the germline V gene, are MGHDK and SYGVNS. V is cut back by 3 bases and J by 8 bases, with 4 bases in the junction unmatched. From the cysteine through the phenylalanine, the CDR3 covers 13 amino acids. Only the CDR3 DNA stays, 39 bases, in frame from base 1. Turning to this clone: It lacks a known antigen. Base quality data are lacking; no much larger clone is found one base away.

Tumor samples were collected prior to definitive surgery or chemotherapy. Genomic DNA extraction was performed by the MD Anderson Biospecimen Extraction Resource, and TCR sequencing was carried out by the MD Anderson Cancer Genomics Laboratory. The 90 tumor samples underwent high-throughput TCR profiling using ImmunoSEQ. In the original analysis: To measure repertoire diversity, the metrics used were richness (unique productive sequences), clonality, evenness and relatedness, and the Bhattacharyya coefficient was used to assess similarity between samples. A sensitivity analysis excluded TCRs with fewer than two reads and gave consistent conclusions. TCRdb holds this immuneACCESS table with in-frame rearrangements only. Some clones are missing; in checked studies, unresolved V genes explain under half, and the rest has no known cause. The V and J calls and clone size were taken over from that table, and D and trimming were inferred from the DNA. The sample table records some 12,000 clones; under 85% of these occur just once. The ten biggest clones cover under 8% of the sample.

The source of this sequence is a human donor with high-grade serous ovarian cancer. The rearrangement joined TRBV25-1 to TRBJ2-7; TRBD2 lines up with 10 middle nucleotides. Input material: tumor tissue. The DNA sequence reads TGTGCCAGCAGTGACCTAGCGGGAGCGAAGCAGTACTTC. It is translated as CASSDLAGAKQYF.